This TCR beta chain was documented in a study of siplizumab effects on memory and regulatory T cells. As regards this clone: No antigen is known for it.

Assays examined around 100,000 TCR templates per sample. Sequenced by immunoSEQ multiplex PCR; TCRdb stores in-frame clones only, minus some. Of about 110,000 clones listed, about 91% are singletons. Study-wide results and caveats: Of the proliferating CD4+ or CD8+ clones, roughly 75-97% lacked a naive or memory phenotype that could be assigned. Tracing alloreactive clones into unstimulated subsets worked for only a minor fraction of them. With siplizumab, mappable alloreactive CD4+ clones averaged approximately 70% Treg-derived, versus approximately 29% in controls.

The sequenced sample was Tregs sorted from blood. This sequence was found in a human donor in good health.

In nucleotides, the CDR3 is TGTGCCAGCAGCTTAGTGCCCACAAACTATGGCTACACCTTC. Encoded protein: CASSLVPTNYGYTF. The chain links TRBV7-9 to TRBJ1-2; D call uncertain. The CDR3 extends over 14 amino acids. V lost 1 base, J lost 2 bases, and 8 bases lay in between. Germline values: CDR1 SEHNR, CDR2 FQNEAQ (reference sequence).